These 10 T cell receptor beta chains originate from one sample sequenced in a study of long-term antiretroviral therapy in people with HIV. Researchers ran immunoSEQ v3.0 at survey level. Clones were sequenced by immunoSEQ multiplex PCR, and TCRdb holds only the in-frame ones, with some missing. The data contain 17,000 or so clones, around 90% of them seen just once; the ten biggest clones take up 7.5% to 9.5%. The source was unsorted PBMCs, collected 0.3 years after starting antiretroviral therapy. The receptor set was obtained from a man aged 55 to 69 with HIV.

CDR3 DNA: TGTGCCAGCGGACGACAGGGGGCCTACAATGAGCAGTTCTTC. It translates to CASGRQGAYNEQFF. The chain links TRBV7-3 to TRBJ2-1; 9 positions match TRBD1. Germline V gene data show CDR1 as SGHTA and CDR2 as FQGTGA. This CDR3 spans 14 amino acids. V lost 8 bases, J lost 2 bases, and 4 bases stayed unmatched.

The chain combines TRBV19 with TRBJ2-1, with D perhaps TRBD1 (5 bases). CDR1 LNHDA and CDR2 SQIVND come from the germline V gene (reference sequence). Trimming took 0 bases from V and 0 from J, leaving 12 bases between them. The CDR3 is 17 residues long. The CDR3 nucleotides are TGTGCCAGTAGTATAGATCAAGGGGTGGGCTCCTACAATGAGCAGTTCTTC. It is translated as CASSIDQGVGSYNEQFF.

The rearrangement links TRBV9 to TRBJ2-3, with TRBD1 identical over 10 bases. J lost 4 bases, V lost 6 bases, and 11 bases had no gene match. Germline CDR1 and CDR2: SGDLS and YYNGEE. The length of the CDR3 is 16 residues. The CDR3 sequence is CASTRTGTGEADTQYF. As DNA, the CDR3 is TGTGCCAGCACCAGAACCGGGACAGGGGAAGCAGATACGCAGTATTTT. The variable domain in full, with the rest retrieved from reference TRBV9 and TRBJ2-3, is DSGVTQTPKHLITATGQRVTLRCSPRSGDLSVYWYQQSLDQGLQFLIQYYNGEERAKGNILERFSAQQFPDLHSELNLSSLELGDSALYFCASTRTGTGEADTQYFGPGTRLTVL.

This sequence joins TRBV28 and TRBJ1-3; 9 bases map to TRBD1. Germline V gives CDR1 MDHEN, CDR2 SYDVKM. The CDR3 runs 18 residues. J lost 0 bases, V lost 5 bases, and 11 bases had no gene match. In DNA form, the CDR3 reads TGTGCCAGCAGTCGCCCGGGACAGGGATTCTTCTCTGGAAACACCATATATTTT. This sequence encodes CASSRPGQGFFSGNTIYF.

J is TRBJ2-5 and V is TRBV11-2; no clear D. With 5 bases removed from V and 1 base from J, the gap between germline ends came to 2 bases. Germline-derived CDR1 and CDR2 are SGHAT and FQNNGV. CDR3 size: 11 residues. The CDR3 coding sequence is TGTGCCAGCAGCGTCCAAGAGACCCAGTACTTC. Its protein is CASSVQETQYF.

The chain carries TRBV2 and TRBJ2-3; D perhaps matches TRBD1 (6 bases). The CDR3 extends over 14 amino acids. Trimming took off 6 bases at V and 0 bases at J, with 10 bases between the two ends. CDR1 is SNHLY, CDR2 FYNNEI, per germline. The CDR3 DNA follows: TGTGCCAGCAGGGAACAGGGTAGCACAGATACGCAGTATTTT. It encodes CASREQGSTDTQYF.

V usage is TRBV5-1 and J usage is TRBJ1-6; no firm D call. V was pared by 0 bases and J by 9 bases, with 10 bases between. Per the germline V gene, CDR1 is SGHRS and CDR2 is YFSETQ. This CDR3 has 14 residues. In nucleotides, the CDR3 is TGCGCCAGCAGCTTGGAAGGGTTGCGTTCACCCCTCCACTTT. Translated, it gives CASSLEGLRSPLHF.

Comments on this clone: One end of the junction varies from germline; a read error may be responsible. The rearrangement links TRBV27 to TRBJ1-1; D is possibly TRBD1 (6 bases). The CDR3 extends over 14 amino acids. CDR1 is MNHEY and CDR2 is SMNVEV in the germline V gene (reference sequence). CDR3 in DNA: TGTGCCAGCAGTTTGCGGGGGGCGGTGAACGTGGTGCACTTT. Translated, it gives CASSLRGAVNVVHF.

The CDR3: CASSQSAREKLFF. DNA of the CDR3: TGTGCCAGTAGTCAGAGTGCTAGGGAAAAACTGTTTTTT. The chain employs TRBV19 and TRBJ1-4, with no clear D. Trimming shortened V by 5 bases and J by 8 bases, and 12 bases separated the two germline ends. The CDR3 covers 13 residues. CDR1 is LNHDA, CDR2 SQIVND, per germline (reference sequence).

V gene TRBV14 combines with J gene TRBJ2-5, with 9 bases lining up with TRBD1. Trimming at V came to 5 bases and at J to 4 bases, leaving 8 bases not matched to a gene. The V gene's germline CDR1 is SGHDN and CDR2 FVKESK. CDR3 size: 15 residues. The CDR3 protein is CASSSDRGAGETQYF. The CDR3 DNA sequence: TGTGCCAGCAGCTCAGACAGGGGGGCAGGAGAGACCCAGTACTTC.